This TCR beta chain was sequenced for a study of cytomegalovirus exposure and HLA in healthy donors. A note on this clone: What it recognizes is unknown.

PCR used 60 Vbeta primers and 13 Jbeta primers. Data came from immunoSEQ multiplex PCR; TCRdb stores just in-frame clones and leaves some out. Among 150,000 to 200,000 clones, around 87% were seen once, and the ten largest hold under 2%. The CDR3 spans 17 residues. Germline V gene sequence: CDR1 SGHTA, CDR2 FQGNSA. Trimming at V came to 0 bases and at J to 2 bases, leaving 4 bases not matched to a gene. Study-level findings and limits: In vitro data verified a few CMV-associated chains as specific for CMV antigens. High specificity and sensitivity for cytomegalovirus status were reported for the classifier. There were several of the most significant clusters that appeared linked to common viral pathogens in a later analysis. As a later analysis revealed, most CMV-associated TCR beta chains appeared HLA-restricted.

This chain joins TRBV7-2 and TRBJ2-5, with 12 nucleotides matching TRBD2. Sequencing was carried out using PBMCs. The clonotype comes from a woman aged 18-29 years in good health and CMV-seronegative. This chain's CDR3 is CASSLAPLAGGQETQYF. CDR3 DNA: TGTGCCAGCAGCTTAGCCCCTCTAGCGGGGGGGCAAGAGACCCAGTACTTC.